Shown below are 30 T cell receptor beta chains from a single sample sequenced in a study of T cells after posttransplantation cyclophosphamide. A marrow graft followed busulfan-fludarabine conditioning, with cyclophosphamide on days +3 and +4. Repertoires were generated with immunoSEQ multiplex PCR, while TCRdb's copy carries only in-frame clones and drops some. The table has approximately 11,000 clones, around four fifths seen once. Sequences were derived from PBMCs, sampled roughly 2,000 days after allogeneic stem cell transplant with posttransplant cyclophosphamide. The receptors were gathered from a female patient aged 50-59 years who received an allogeneic stem cell transplant from a related donor, was CMV-positive, and had no GVHD. Some T cells may be graft donor cells.

V gene TRBV5-1 combines with J gene TRBJ2-5; 7 bases agree with TRBD1. The CDR3 length is 14 residues. Germline assignment: CDR1 SGHRS and CDR2 YFSETQ. V was pared by 0 bases and J by 5 bases, with 4 bases of the junction left unmatched. CDR3: CASSLDTGVETQYF. Here the CDR3 DNA reads TGCGCCAGCAGCTTGGACACAGGGGTTGAGACCCAGTACTTC.

The V gene is TRBV7-8, the J gene TRBJ2-6; 8 bases are a match to TRBD1. The CDR3 is 16 amino acids. After removal of 5 bases from V and 3 bases from J, the junction contained 6 bases not matched to a gene. Germline-derived CDR1 and CDR2 are SGHVS and FQNEAQ. The CDR3 protein is CASSVDRVVGANVLTF. The CDR3 bases are TGTGCCAGCAGCGTGGACAGGGTGGTTGGGGCCAACGTCCTGACTTTC.

This clone was seen a single time. V gene TRBV5-1 combines with J gene TRBJ1-4, with a weak D call TRBD1 (6 bases). The germline CDR1 and CDR2 sequences are SGHRS and YFSETQ. The CDR3 totals 14 residues. V was shortened by 5 bases and J by 3 bases, with 11 bases between the two germline ends. Here the CDR3 DNA reads TGCGCCAGCAGATACGAGGGGGCTAATGAAAAACTGTTTTTT. This sequence encodes CASRYEGANEKLFF.

The chain uses TRBV7-9 and TRBJ2-3; D is possibly TRBD1 (6 bases). CDR1 is SEHNR and CDR2 is FQNEAQ in the germline V gene (reference sequence). V was shortened by 9 bases and J by 4 bases, with 11 bases between the two germline ends. This CDR3 region has 12 residues. The chain's CDR3 is CASGGSADTQYF. CDR3 DNA sequence: TGTGCCAGTGGGGGCTCGGCAGATACGCAGTATTTT. The full variable domain, rest sourced from reference TRBV7-9 and TRBJ2-3, is DTGVSQNPRHKITKRGQNVTFRCDPISEHNRLYWYRQTLGQGPEFLTYFQNEAQLEKSRLLSDRFSAERPKGSFSTLEIQRTEQGDSAMYLCASGGSADTQYFGPGTRLTVL.

This clone was observed a single time. This rearrangement joins TRBV19 to TRBJ1-5; D gene unclear. Germline CDR1 reads LNHDA; CDR2 reads SQIVND (reference sequence). The V gene lost 5 bases and the J gene lost 3 bases, with 8 bases spanning the gap. The CDR3 contains 13 residues. The CDR3 is CASSPTVNQPQHF. CDR3 DNA sequence: TGTGCCAGTAGTCCAACAGTCAATCAGCCCCAGCATTTT.

The table lists this clone with a few counts. The gene calls are TRBV7-3 and TRBJ1-5; D possibly corresponds to TRBD1 (5 bases). Germline V lookup: CDR1 SGHTA, CDR2 FQGTGA. V was shortened by 5 bases and J by 7 bases, with 21 bases between the two germline ends. The CDR3 has 16 residues. The CDR3 spells CASSPSLKGTCQPQHF. CDR3 coding DNA: TGTGCCAGCAGCCCCTCCTTGAAGGGGACTTGCCAGCCCCAGCATTTT.

This clone was seen only a few times. The CDR3 protein is CASSPGGQGEKLFF. In nucleotides, the CDR3 is TGTGCCAGCTCACCAGGGGGCCAGGGCGAAAAACTGTTTTTT. This chain connects TRBV18 to TRBJ1-4; tentatively, D is TRBD1 (6 bases). Between the trimmed V and J ends, which lost 2 bases and 8 bases, there was a span of 12 bases. CDR3 length: 14 residues. From germline, CDR1 is KGHSH and CDR2 LQKENI.

The chain joins TRBV25-1 to TRBJ2-3; D is possibly TRBD2 (5 bases). The V gene's germline CDR1 is MGHDK and CDR2 SYGVNS. The germline V and J ends were trimmed by 6 bases and 3 bases, with 10 bases remaining between them. This CDR3 is 13 amino acids long. The CDR3: CASRGSGTDTQYF. DNA for the CDR3: TGTGCCAGCAGAGGGAGTGGGACAGATACGCAGTATTTT.

This chain connects TRBV7-6 to TRBJ2-2; 8 nucleotides align to TRBD1. V gave up 5 bases and J gave up 7 bases; unmatched junction bases: 15. The CDR3 has 17 amino acids. From germline, CDR1 is SGHVS and CDR2 FNYEAQ. The CDR3 nucleotides read TGTGCCAGCAGCGTTAGTCCGCCCAGGGGGCAAGGCGGGGAGCTGTTTTTT. It codes for CASSVSPPRGQGGELFF.

CDR3 coding DNA: TGTGCCACCTCTCCGGGGTTAGGCGAAAAACTGTTTTTT. Its protein product is CATSPGLGEKLFF. The chain couples TRBV7-2 to TRBJ1-4; D remains unclear. The length of the CDR3 is 13 residues. Germline V gene data show CDR1 as SGHTA and CDR2 as FQGNSA. V was clipped by 10 bases and J by 8 bases, with 17 bases between them.

This clone turned up a few times. The rearrangement links TRBV6-1 to TRBJ1-1, with 11 positions matching TRBD1. The germline V gene has CDR1 MNHNS and CDR2 SASEGT. V lost 7 bases and J lost 5; bases outside the gene matches: 9. There are 15 residues in the CDR3. CDR3 loop: CASIRSGTGGTEAFF. CDR3 coding DNA: TGTGCCAGCATTAGGAGCGGGACAGGGGGGACTGAAGCTTTCTTT.

In its sample, this clone was seen once. Sequence at one end of the junction differs from germline and may be a read error. The V gene is TRBV29-1, the J gene TRBJ2-2, with 7 bases fitting TRBD1. CDR3 length equals 12 residues. Germline values: CDR1 SQVTM, CDR2 ANQGSEA. CDR3 sequence (DNA): TGCAGCGGAGACAGGGATTACCGGGGAGCTGTTTTT. The encoded protein is CSGDRDYRGAVF.

CDR3 region: CASSTRVFNTEAFF. CDR3 DNA: TGTGCCAGCAGTACCAGGGTGTTCAACACTGAAGCTTTCTTT. The genes are TRBV2 and TRBJ1-1, with D tentatively TRBD1 (5 bases). The V end was cut by 5 bases, the J end by 2 bases, with 12 bases between. Germline CDR1 reads SNHLY; CDR2 reads FYNNEI. The CDR3 spans 14 residues.

The rearrangement joins TRBV29-1 to TRBJ2-2; 7 nucleotides align to TRBD1. Per germline, CDR1 SQVTM and CDR2 ANQGSEA. The CDR3 is made up of 17 amino acids. The junction had 12 bases not matched to a gene; V was cut back by 4 bases and J by 1 base. The CDR3 here is CSVVSGSGQLNTGELFF. The CDR3 DNA is TGCAGCGTTGTAAGTGGTTCGGGACAGTTGAACACCGGGGAGCTGTTTTTT.

V is TRBV28 and J is TRBJ2-4; D not resolved. The CDR3 sequence is 15 residues long. In germline, CDR1 is MDHEN, CDR2 SYDVKM. V gave up 3 bases and J gave up 0 bases, with 9 bases separating them. CDR3 nucleotide sequence: TGTGCCAGCAGTTTGGGCAAAGTAGCCAAAAACATTCAGTACTTC. Protein: CASSLGKVAKNIQYF.

This chain joins TRBV5-1 and TRBJ2-2; 8 positions agree with TRBD1. The CDR3 contains 14 residues. After removal of 2 bases from V and 4 bases from J, the junction contained 1 base not matched to a gene. CDR1 and CDR2 from the germline V gene are SGHRS and YFSETQ. This CDR3 reads CASSFQGATGELFF. In DNA, the CDR3 is TGCGCCAGCAGCTTCCAGGGGGCCACCGGGGAGCTGTTTTTT. The full variable domain, in which reference TRBV5-1 and TRBJ2-2 provide the parts outside the CDR3, is KAGVTQTPRYLIKTRGQQVTLSCSPISGHRSVSWYQQTPGQGLQFLFEYFSETQRNKGNFPGRFSGRQFSNSRSEMNVSTLELGDSALYLCASSFQGATGELFFGEGSRLTVL.

This chain joins TRBV2 and TRBJ1-1; possibly TRBD1 for D (6 bases). Between the trimmed V and J ends, which lost 6 bases and 1 base, there was a span of 15 bases. Germline values: CDR1 SNHLY, CDR2 FYNNEI. This CDR3 is built from 15 residues. The CDR3 loop reads CASSAQGWGNTEAFF. CDR3 bases: TGTGCCAGCAGCGCACAGGGTTGGGGGAACACTGAAGCTTTCTTT. The full variable domain, rest sourced from reference TRBV2 and TRBJ1-1, is EPEVTQTPSHQVTQMGQEVILRCVPISNHLYFYWYRQILGQKVEFLVSFYNNEISEKSEIFDDQFSVERPDGSNFTLKIRSTKLEDSAMYFCASSAQGWGNTEAFFGQGTRLTVV.

This sequence joins TRBV11-3 and TRBJ2-3; 13 bases line up with TRBD2. CDR1 SGHNT and CDR2 YENEEA come from the germline V gene. The CDR3 covers 16 residues. The junction had 4 bases not matched to a gene; V was cut back by 5 bases and J by 2 bases. CDR3: CASSTGTSGATDTQYF. CDR3 in DNA: TGTGCCAGCAGCACCGGGACTAGCGGGGCCACAGATACGCAGTATTTT.

The chain employs TRBV9 and TRBJ1-3, with D unresolved. CDR3 size: 15 residues. Trimming removed 0 bases at V and 0 bases at J, with 7 bases between. Germline CDR1 is SGDLS and CDR2 is YYNGEE. The CDR3 reads CASSVGEYSGNTIYF. DNA of the CDR3: TGTGCCAGCAGCGTAGGGGAGTACTCTGGAAACACCATATATTTT.

The gene calls are TRBV30 and TRBJ2-2; 11 bases match TRBD2. The CDR3 runs to 14 residues. The V and J ends lost 2 bases and 4 bases, in that order; junction bases with no gene match: 0. Germline CDR1 and CDR2: GTSNPN and SVGIG (reference sequence). The CDR3 loop is CAWSTSGSTGELFF. CDR3 nucleotides: TGTGCCTGGAGTACTAGCGGGAGCACCGGGGAGCTGTTTTTT.

This clone was found a few times. This chain uses TRBV19 with TRBJ1-2; D gene unclear. CDR1 is LNHDA and CDR2 is SQIVND in the germline V gene (reference sequence). The CDR3 covers 13 residues. V dropped 1 base and J dropped 4 bases, with 7 bases sitting between them. CDR3 protein: CASSIGRFYGYTF. CDR3 nucleotide sequence: TGTGCCAGTAGTATAGGGAGATTCTATGGCTACACCTTC.

The chain couples TRBV5-1 to TRBJ2-3; D may be TRBD1 (5 bases). Germline V gene data show CDR1 as SGHRS and CDR2 as YFSETQ. V was trimmed by 2 bases and J by 4 bases, leaving 8 bases between them. The CDR3 runs to 13 residues. The CDR3 DNA follows: TGCGCCAGCAGCTTTCGCAGGGCAGATACGCAGTATTTT. It encodes CASSFRRADTQYF. Full variable domain (remainder filled in from reference TRBV5-1 and TRBJ2-3): KAGVTQTPRYLIKTRGQQVTLSCSPISGHRSVSWYQQTPGQGLQFLFEYFSETQRNKGNFPGRFSGRQFSNSRSEMNVSTLELGDSALYLCASSFRRADTQYFGPGTRLTVL.

This clone was counted once. V usage is TRBV28 and J usage is TRBJ2-7; tentatively, D is TRBD1 (6 bases). The CDR3 is made up of 14 amino acids. Germline CDR1 reads MDHEN; CDR2 reads SYDVKM. V was trimmed by 5 bases and J by 2 bases, leaving 13 bases between them. CDR3 in amino acids: CASSRTVVPYEQYF. CDR3 sequence (DNA): TGTGCCAGCAGTCGGACAGTAGTTCCCTACGAGCAGTACTTC.

The chain combines TRBV5-1 with TRBJ1-3; 12 bases fit TRBD1. Germline lookup yields CDR1 SGHRS and CDR2 YFSETQ. J lost 4 bases, V lost 4 bases, and 12 bases had no gene match. This CDR3 contains 18 residues. In DNA, the CDR3 is TGCGCCAGCAGCCGCACCGGGACAGGGGGCCCGGAAGGAAACACCATATATTTT. Its translation is CASSRTGTGGPEGNTIYF.

CDR3 in DNA: TGCGCCAGCAGCCAACGGGGCTCTGGGGCCAACGTCCTGACTTTC. Translated, it gives CASSQRGSGANVLTF. The chain has TRBV4-1 and TRBJ2-6, with D possibly being TRBD2 (5 bases). V was clipped by 2 bases and J by 0 bases, with 5 bases between them. The CDR3 is 15 residues long. Germline V gene sequence: CDR1 MGHRA, CDR2 YSYEKL.

The chain joins TRBV29-1 to TRBJ1-1; 8 bases agree with TRBD1. The CDR3 length is 13 residues. CDR1 is SQVTM and CDR2 is ANQGSEA in the germline V gene. CDR3 nucleotide sequence: TGCATTTCTCGGACAGGGTGGAACACTGAAGCTTTCTTT. Protein sequence: CISRTGWNTEAFF.

Only one count was recorded for this clone. The V gene is TRBV15, the J gene TRBJ1-5; D remains unclear. CDR3 length: 14 residues. Trimming cost V 7 bases and J 0 bases, with 10 bases left between them. Germline lookup yields CDR1 LNHNV and CDR2 YYDKDF (reference sequence). CDR3 residues: CATKQPSSNQPQHF. The CDR3, as DNA: TGTGCCACCAAACAGCCCAGTAGCAATCAGCCCCAGCATTTT. Complete variable domain (other parts from reference TRBV15 and TRBJ1-5): DAMVIQNPRYQVTQFGKPVTLSCSQTLNHNVMYWYQQKSSQAPKLLFHYYDKDFNNEADTPDNFQSRRPNTSFCFLDIRSPGLGDTAMYLCATKQPSSNQPQHFGDGTRLSIL.

This chain links TRBV7-8 with TRBJ2-6, with a tentative D call TRBD1 (5 bases). Germline V CDR1 and CDR2: SGHVS, FQNEAQ. This CDR3 has 17 amino acids. V lost 0 bases and J 4 bases, leaving 13 bases between the germline ends. The CDR3 coding sequence is TGTGCCAGCAGCTTAGCGCAGGACAACTTAGGGGCCAACGTCCTGACTTTC. Its translation: CASSLAQDNLGANVLTF.

The chain combines TRBV19 with TRBJ2-1, with 9 bases aligning to TRBD1. The germline V gene has CDR1 LNHDA and CDR2 SQIVND (reference sequence). J was trimmed by 1 base and V by 7 bases; bases with no gene match: 5. The CDR3 covers 15 residues. The DNA of the CDR3 is TGTGCCAGTAACCAGGACAGGGGTTCCTACAATGAGCAGTTCTTC. This translates into CASNQDRGSYNEQFF. The variable domain in full, completed from reference TRBV19 and TRBJ2-1, reads DGGITQSPKYLFRKEGQNVTLSCEQNLNHDAMYWYRQDPGQGLRLIYYSQIVNDFQKGDIAEGYSVSREKKESFPLTVTSAQKNPTAFYLCASNQDRGSYNEQFFGPGTRLTVL.

The chain recombines TRBV6-5 with TRBJ2-7; 11 bases agree with TRBD1. CDR3 length: 14 amino acids. V was clipped by 2 bases and J by 7 bases; unmatched bases: 4. Germline-derived CDR1 and CDR2 are MNHEY and SVGAGI. As DNA, the CDR3 is TGTGCCAGCAGTTACGGACAGGGGGCGGGTGAGCAGTACTTC. It translates to CASSYGQGAGEQYF.